This passage covers 24 T cell receptor beta chains from one sample sequenced in a study of cytomegalovirus exposure and HLA in healthy donors. It was with 60 Vbeta and 13 Jbeta primers that the PCR ran. Assay: immunoSEQ multiplex PCR; the TCRdb copy retains only in-frame clones and omits some. Of roughly 100,000 clones detected, approximately 73% appear once; the ten largest clones hold approximately 3.5%. The sample was PBMCs. The receptors come from a man between 35 and 55 years old in good health and CMV-seronegative.

The chain recombines TRBV7-8 with TRBJ2-1; no reliable D call. The V end was cut by 5 bases, the J end by 7 bases, with 12 bases between. Germline V gene lookup returns CDR1 SGHVS and CDR2 FQNEAQ. The CDR3 extends over 13 amino acids. The CDR3 sequence: CASSPVSANEQFF. In DNA form, the CDR3 reads TGTGCCAGCAGCCCCGTATCTGCGAATGAGCAGTTCTTC.

This rearrangement joins TRBV7-3 to TRBJ2-6; D uncertain. The V end lost 8 bases, the J end lost 1 base, and 6 bases lay between the germline ends. The CDR3 runs 13 residues. Germline CDR1 is SGHTA and CDR2 is FQGTGA. The CDR3 nucleotides read TGTGCCAGCCCCCGGTCTGGGGCCAACGTCCTGACTTTC. Translated: CASPRSGANVLTF.

The J gene is TRBJ1-4, the V gene TRBV4-2; 9 nucleotides align to TRBD1. Germline lookup yields CDR1 LGHNA and CDR2 YNFKEQ. The CDR3 contains 15 residues. Trimming took 4 bases from V and 8 from J; bases not matched to a gene: 8. Written as DNA, the CDR3 is TGTGCCAGCAGCCCACCGGGACAGGGTCGGGAAAAACTGTTTTTT. Translation: CASSPPGQGREKLFF.

V is TRBV29-1 and J is TRBJ2-4, with TRBD1 matching over 7 bases. CDR3 length: 14 amino acids. V lost 7 bases and J lost 0; bases outside the gene matches: 6. Germline assignment: CDR1 SQVTM and CDR2 ANQGSEA. In DNA, the CDR3 is TGCAGCGCTGGGGACAGCCTAGCCAAAAACATTCAGTACTTC. Protein: CSAGDSLAKNIQYF.

Notes on this clone: Lacking the conserved final phenylalanine or tryptophan, this CDR3 likely reflects a read error. In DNA form, the CDR3 reads TGTGCCAGCAGCCAACGGGACAGAGAGAATGAAAAACTGTTTGTT. This codes for CASSQRDRENEKLFV. V usage is TRBV4-2 and J usage is TRBJ1-4; 7 nucleotides match TRBD1. This CDR3 spans 15 amino acids. V was pared by 2 bases and J by 5 bases, with 5 bases of the junction left unmatched. Germline assignment: CDR1 LGHNA and CDR2 YNFKEQ.

This chain joins TRBV18 and TRBJ1-5; D ambiguous. This CDR3 is 13 amino acids long. CDR1 is KGHSH and CDR2 is LQKENI in the germline V gene. V was pared by 6 bases and J by 3 bases, with 9 bases between. Here the CDR3 reads CASSAEVNQPQHF. CDR3 nucleotides: TGTGCCAGCTCGGCGGAAGTCAATCAGCCCCAGCATTTT. The full variable domain, in which reference TRBV18 and TRBJ1-5 provide the parts outside the CDR3, is NAGVMQNPRHLVRRRGQEARLRCSPMKGHSHVYWYRQLPEEGLKFMVYLQKENIIDESGMPKERFSAEFPKEGPSILRIQQVVRGDSAAYFCASSAEVNQPQHFGDGTRLSIL.

The genes are TRBV2 and TRBJ1-6; 10 bases are shared with TRBD1. CDR3 length equals 12 residues. Germline CDR1 SNHLY, CDR2 FYNNEI. J was trimmed by 10 bases and V by 8 bases; bases with no gene match: 2. The CDR3 DNA is TGTGCCAGCGGACAGGGGGGCTCACCCCTCCACTTT. Translating gives CASGQGGSPLHF.

This chain links TRBV28 with TRBJ1-2; 8 bases match TRBD1. V was clipped by 8 bases and J by 5 bases; unmatched bases: 25. Germline V gene sequence: CDR1 MDHEN, CDR2 SYDVKM. The CDR3 covers 19 residues. CDR3 sequence reads: CASAWVSGTGSLIGYGYTF. In DNA form, the CDR3 reads TGTGCCAGCGCATGGGTCTCCGGGACAGGCTCCTTAATTGGGTATGGCTACACCTTC.

The rearrangement uses TRBV9 and TRBJ1-1; D may be TRBD1 (5 bases). CDR1 SGDLS and CDR2 YYNGEE come from the germline V gene. This CDR3 is 14 amino acids long. The V and J ends lost 6 bases and 1 base respectively, with 13 bases between them. The CDR3 DNA is TGTGCCAGCACCCCGATTACAGGGAACACTGAAGCTTTCTTT. It specifies CASTPITGNTEAFF.

This clone was seen only a few times. The chain carries TRBV29-1 and TRBJ1-1; no firm D call. The CDR3 is made up of 12 amino acids. Deletions cut 2 bases from V and 7 bases from J, with 11 bases between. In germline, CDR1 is SQVTM, CDR2 ANQGSEA. The CDR3 loop reads CSVERGRGEAFF. CDR3 DNA sequence: TGCAGCGTTGAACGCGGGAGAGGTGAAGCTTTCTTT.

The chain joins TRBV5-4 to TRBJ2-1; 8 nucleotides match TRBD2. The V segment lost 0 bases and the J segment 5 bases; nucleotides outside the gene matches: 7. This CDR3 is built from 16 residues. Germline loops: CDR1 SGHNT, CDR2 YYREEE (reference sequence). The CDR3 nucleotides are TGTGCCAGCAGCTTGGGGGGGGCGGGAGGCGACAATGAGCAGTTCTTC. Residues: CASSLGGAGGDNEQFF.

The J gene is TRBJ2-2, the V gene TRBV25-1; weak D call: TRBD2 (5 bases). V was shortened by 3 bases and J by 7 bases, with 12 bases between the two germline ends. CDR1 MGHDK and CDR2 SYGVNS come from the germline V gene. This CDR3 is built from 14 residues. In DNA, the CDR3 is TGTGCCAGCAGTGACCGGGGATGGAGCGGGGAGCTGTTTTTT. Protein: CASSDRGWSGELFF.

The chain carries TRBV28 and TRBJ1-2; 11 nucleotides line up with TRBD1. In germline, CDR1 is MDHEN, CDR2 SYDVKM. V was pared by 4 bases and J by 6 bases, with 4 bases of the junction left unmatched. The CDR3 covers 14 residues. The CDR3 coding sequence is TGTGCCAGCAGTTCCACGGGACAGGGGGATGGCTACACCTTC. It specifies CASSSTGQGDGYTF.

As to this clone: A junction end diverges from the germline sequence, so it may reflect a read error. The rearrangement uses TRBV9 and TRBJ2-1; the match to TRBD2 covers 8 bases. CDR3 length: 14 amino acids. The V gene's germline CDR1 is SGDLS and CDR2 YYNGEE. CDR3 nucleotides: TGTGCCAGCAGCCGCCTAGCGGGCAACAAGGAGCAGTTCTTC. Protein: CASSRLAGNKEQFF.

This clone came up once. The J gene is TRBJ1-2, the V gene TRBV4-2; 9 nucleotides agree with TRBD1. J lost 6 bases, V lost 3 bases, and 5 bases had no gene match. The germline V gene has CDR1 LGHNA and CDR2 YNFKEQ. This CDR3 has 14 amino acids. As DNA, the CDR3 is TGTGCCAGCAGCCATGTCGGACAGGGGAATGGCTACACCTTC. Its protein is CASSHVGQGNGYTF.

Notes on this clone: Distinct nucleotide sequences in the sample also encode this CDR3. This chain joins TRBV2 and TRBJ1-1, with 9 nucleotides matching TRBD1. This CDR3 has 15 amino acids. Trimming cost V 1 base and J 5 bases; bases outside gene matches: 5. CDR1 is SNHLY, CDR2 FYNNEI, per germline. CDR3 sequence reads: CASSEGAQGATEAFF. The DNA of the CDR3 is TGTGCCAGCAGTGAAGGGGCACAGGGGGCAACTGAAGCTTTCTTT.

The V gene is TRBV7-2, the J gene TRBJ2-3; D might be TRBD2 (7 bases). The CDR3 contains 18 residues. V was pared by 5 bases and J by 0 bases, with 21 bases between. Germline V gene lookup returns CDR1 SGHTA and CDR2 FQGNSA. The CDR3 loop is CASSPRESAGASTDTQYF. The CDR3 coding sequence is TGTGCCAGCAGCCCCCGCGAGTCCGCGGGGGCAAGCACAGATACGCAGTATTTT.

This chain joins TRBV30 and TRBJ2-5, with TRBD2 identical over 8 bases. Germline values: CDR1 GTSNPN, CDR2 SVGIG (reference sequence). The CDR3 is 13 amino acids. Trimming removed 0 bases from V and 8 bases from J; junction bases left unmatched: 5. The DNA for the CDR3 is TGTGCCTGGAGTGTTATAGCGGGGACCACCCAGTACTTC. Its protein product is CAWSVIAGTTQYF. The entire variable domain, with the rest obtained from reference TRBV30 and TRBJ2-5, is as follows: SQTIHQWPATLVQPVGSPLSLECTVEGTSNPNLYWYRQAAGRGLQLLFYSVGIGQISSEVPQNLSASRPQDRQFILSSKKLLLSDSGFYLCAWSVIAGTTQYFGPGTRLLVL.

The rearrangement uses TRBV7-6 and TRBJ2-5; TRBD1 aligns across 7 bases. This CDR3 is built from 15 residues. V was clipped by 4 bases and J by 2 bases; unmatched bases: 7. Germline V gene sequence: CDR1 SGHVS, CDR2 FNYEAQ. The CDR3 loop reads CASSSQPGQQETQYF. The CDR3 DNA follows: TGTGCCAGCAGCTCACAACCGGGACAGCAAGAGACCCAGTACTTC.

The rearrangement uses TRBV6-5 and TRBJ2-1, with D possibly TRBD1 on 5 matching bases. The germline CDR1 and CDR2 sequences are MNHEY and SVGAGI. The CDR3 covers 14 residues. Trimming removed 2 bases from V and 5 bases from J, with 10 bases in between. The CDR3, as DNA: TGTGCCAGCAGTTACAGTCAGGGAAACAATGAGCAGTTCTTC. Protein sequence: CASSYSQGNNEQFF.

This clone was counted a single time. J is TRBJ2-6 and V is TRBV5-4, with a possible D match to TRBD1 (7 bases). The V gene's germline CDR1 is SGHNT and CDR2 YYREEE (reference sequence). Trimming took 6 bases from V and 0 from J, leaving 16 bases between them. This CDR3 has 17 residues. The CDR3 protein is CASTIQGTYSGANVLTF. The CDR3, as DNA: TGTGCCAGCACCATACAGGGGACTTACTCTGGGGCCAACGTCCTGACTTTC.

This rearrangement joins TRBV7-9 to TRBJ2-1; the D gene is possibly TRBD1 (5 bases). The V gene's germline CDR1 is SEHNR and CDR2 FQNEAQ (reference sequence). V gave up 2 bases and J gave up 4 bases, with 9 bases separating them. The CDR3 is made up of 14 amino acids. The CDR3 here is CASSLTDIYNEQFF. The DNA for the CDR3 is TGTGCCAGCAGCTTAACGGACATTTACAATGAGCAGTTCTTC. The full variable domain, with the rest looked up from reference TRBV7-9 and TRBJ2-1, is DTGVSQNPRHKITKRGQNVTFRCDPISEHNRLYWYRQTLGQGPEFLTYFQNEAQLEKSRLLSDRFSAERPKGSFSTLEIQRTEQGDSAMYLCASSLTDIYNEQFFGPGTRLTVL.

This clone turned up a few times. The gene calls are TRBV7-8 and TRBJ2-7; 14 positions agree with TRBD2. V was pared by 5 bases and J by 7 bases, with 22 bases of the junction left unmatched. The V gene's germline CDR1 is SGHVS and CDR2 FQNEAQ. The CDR3 has 20 amino acids. Written as DNA, the CDR3 is TGTGCCAGCAGCGATCGGCGACACCCGGGACTAGCGGGGGTTCCTTGGGAGCAGTACTTC. Amino acids: CASSDRRHPGLAGVPWEQYF.

The rearrangement uses TRBV5-1 and TRBJ1-1, with D possibly TRBD1 on 6 matching bases. The CDR3 runs to 14 residues. Between the trimmed V and J ends, which lost 1 base and 1 base, there was a span of 8 bases. CDR1 SGHRS and CDR2 YFSETQ come from the germline V gene. Here the CDR3 reads CASSLKQGNTEAFF. The CDR3 DNA is TGCGCCAGCAGCTTGAAACAGGGGAACACTGAAGCTTTCTTT.